One and the same sample provided the 18 T cell receptor beta chains below, sequenced in a study of blood T cell repertoires in COVID-19. Libraries were prepared by immunoSEQ multiplex PCR; TCRdb keeps only in-frame clonotypes and omits some of them. The data hold some 65,000 clones, with under 95% observed a single time. The specimen was peripheral blood. These receptor sequences come from a man in his 70s with active COVID-19.

The rearrangement uses TRBV9 and TRBJ2-3; 7 positions agree with TRBD2. J lost 2 bases, V lost 0 bases, and 3 bases had no gene match. CDR1 is SGDLS, CDR2 YYNGEE, per germline. The CDR3 extends over 15 amino acids. The CDR3 region has the DNA TGTGCCAGCAGCGTAGCGGGAGGTTACACAGATACGCAGTATTTT. This translates into CASSVAGGYTDTQYF.

This chain links TRBV24-1 with TRBJ2-1; D might be TRBD1 (6 bases). V lost 3 bases and J lost 5, with 10 bases in between. Per the germline V gene, CDR1 is KGHDR and CDR2 is SFDVKD. The CDR3 has 14 residues. The CDR3 region is CATSDTGSDNEQFF. CDR3 nucleotides: TGTGCCACCAGTGATACAGGGTCGGACAATGAGCAGTTCTTC.

This sequence joins TRBV28 and TRBJ2-7; D is uncertain. Germline V gene sequence: CDR1 MDHEN, CDR2 SYDVKM. The CDR3 runs 13 residues. Trimming took off 9 bases at V and 3 bases at J, with 15 bases between the two ends. The CDR3 spells CASSTTSNYEQYV. Here the CDR3 DNA reads TGTGCCAGTTCAACTACTTCCAACTACGAGCAGTACGTC.

The rearrangement links TRBV6-4 to TRBJ1-3; a weak D match, TRBD1 (5 bases). The V and J ends lost 7 bases and 0 bases respectively, with 25 bases between them. Germline-derived CDR1 and CDR2 are MRHNA and SNTAGT. The CDR3 has 19 residues. The CDR3 DNA reads TGTGCCAGCACCCCCATACGGGCAGGGCTCCCTTACTCTGGAAACACCATATATTTT. Protein product: CASTPIRAGLPYSGNTIYF.

The V gene is TRBV5-6, the J gene TRBJ2-6; the match to TRBD2 covers 7 bases. The CDR3 spans 16 residues. CDR1 SGHDT and CDR2 YYEEEE come from the germline V gene. V gave up 4 bases and J gave up 0 bases; unmatched junction bases: 4. The CDR3 coding sequence is TGTGCCAGCAGCCCGCGGGAGAGCTCTGGGGCCAACGTCCTGACTTTC. The encoded protein is CASSPRESSGANVLTF.

V gene TRBV6-6 combines with J gene TRBJ1-2, with TRBD1 identical over 7 bases. The germline CDR1 and CDR2 sequences are MNHNY and SVGAGI (reference sequence). J gave up 0 bases and V 2 bases, and 3 bases lay outside the gene matches. The CDR3 spans 15 residues. CDR3: CASSYGTAANYGYTF. In DNA form, the CDR3 reads TGTGCCAGCAGTTACGGGACAGCAGCTAACTATGGCTACACCTTC.

V usage is TRBV2 and J usage is TRBJ2-6; 7 nucleotides line up with TRBD1. The V gene's germline CDR1 is SNHLY and CDR2 FYNNEI. J was trimmed by 0 bases and V by 6 bases; bases with no gene match: 5. The CDR3 consists of 16 residues. As DNA, the CDR3 is TGTGCCAGCAGCGCCGGACAGGTCTCTGGGGCCAACGTCCTGACTTTC. Translating gives CASSAGQVSGANVLTF.

The rearrangement joins TRBV19 to TRBJ1-2, with 10 bases aligning to TRBD1. V was pared by 5 bases and J by 3 bases, with 9 bases of the junction left unmatched. This CDR3 has 16 amino acids. The germline CDR1 and CDR2 sequences are LNHDA and SQIVND (reference sequence). CDR3 bases: TGTGCCAGTAGTCTAAAAACGGGACAGGGGTACTATGGCTACACCTTC. It codes for CASSLKTGQGYYGYTF.

The chain couples TRBV24-1 to TRBJ1-5; a possible D gene is TRBD1 (5 bases). CDR1 and CDR2 from the germline V gene are KGHDR and SFDVKD. The CDR3 spans 13 residues. V was shortened by 5 bases and J by 7 bases, with 11 bases between the two germline ends. The CDR3 loop is CATSGGEGQPQHF. CDR3 nucleotides: TGTGCCACCAGTGGGGGGGAAGGGCAGCCCCAGCATTTT.

This CDR3 is CASSGTGGNTEAFF. CDR3 DNA: TGTGCCAGCAGTGGAACAGGGGGAAACACTGAAGCTTTCTTT. The genes are TRBV2 and TRBJ1-1; 8 nucleotides align to TRBD1. There are 14 residues in the CDR3. V dropped 4 bases and J dropped 2; count of bases not matched to a gene: 3. Germline CDR1 SNHLY, CDR2 FYNNEI.

The chain recombines TRBV24-1 with TRBJ2-5, with D perhaps TRBD1 (6 bases). The CDR3 consists of 16 residues. V was cut by 4 bases and J by 2 bases, with 16 bases left in between. Germline values: CDR1 KGHDR, CDR2 SFDVKD. The CDR3 region has the DNA TGTGCCACCAGTGACCCAAAACAGGGTAGTCAAGAGACCCAGTACTTC. Its protein product is CATSDPKQGSQETQYF.

The CDR3, as DNA: TGTGCCAGTAGTGTCACAGGGAACACTGAAGCTTTCTTT. This sequence encodes CASSVTGNTEAFF. The gene calls are TRBV19 and TRBJ1-1; TRBD1 might be the D (5 bases). Germline CDR1 is LNHDA and CDR2 is SQIVND (reference sequence). Between the trimmed V and J ends, which lost 5 bases and 1 base, there was a span of 8 bases. This CDR3 has 13 amino acids. Complete variable domain (other parts from reference TRBV19 and TRBJ1-1): DGGITQSPKYLFRKEGQNVTLSCEQNLNHDAMYWYRQDPGQGLRLIYYSQIVNDFQKGDIAEGYSVSREKKESFPLTVTSAQKNPTAFYLCASSVTGNTEAFFGQGTRLTVV.

This clone was seen a handful of times. This chain uses TRBV2 with TRBJ2-5; 12 positions agree with TRBD2. The V and J ends lost 0 bases and 2 bases, in that order; junction bases with no gene match: 1. The CDR3 totals 16 residues. Germline V gene sequence: CDR1 SNHLY, CDR2 FYNNEI. The CDR3 protein is CASSEALAGGQETQYF. CDR3 nucleotide sequence: TGTGCCAGCAGTGAAGCCCTAGCGGGGGGGCAAGAGACCCAGTACTTC. Variable domain in full (rest from reference TRBV2 and TRBJ2-5): EPEVTQTPSHQVTQMGQEVILRCVPISNHLYFYWYRQILGQKVEFLVSFYNNEISEKSEIFDDQFSVERPDGSNFTLKIRSTKLEDSAMYFCASSEALAGGQETQYFGPGTRLLVL.

The V and J genes are TRBV27 and TRBJ2-5; 8 bases map to TRBD1. CDR3 length: 17 amino acids. Germline-derived CDR1 and CDR2 are MNHEY and SMNVEV (reference sequence). The J segment lost 5 bases and the V segment lost 4 bases, leaving 15 bases of the junction unmatched. The CDR3 DNA reads as TGTGCCAGCAGTTCAATCCAGGACAGGGAATTTGCGGAGACCCAGTACTTC. It encodes CASSSIQDREFAETQYF.

This clone occurred once. The rearrangement links TRBV5-1 to TRBJ2-2; 8 bases agree with TRBD1. Germline V lookup: CDR1 SGHRS, CDR2 YFSETQ. This CDR3 comprises 16 residues. V gave up 0 bases and J gave up 5 bases; unmatched junction bases: 6. This CDR3 reads CASSLDGQGATGELFF. DNA of the CDR3: TGCGCCAGCAGCTTGGATGGGCAGGGGGCAACCGGGGAGCTGTTTTTT.

This chain joins TRBV11-2 and TRBJ2-1; 7 nucleotides match TRBD2. The CDR3 sequence is 14 residues long. The germline V gene has CDR1 SGHAT and CDR2 FQNNGV. Trimming removed 3 bases from V and 9 bases from J; junction bases left unmatched: 8. CDR3 nucleotide sequence: TGTGCCAGCAGCTTGGGACTAACGGGCACTGAGCAGTTCTTC. It yields the protein CASSLGLTGTEQFF.

CDR3 in amino acids: CASQGQGETQYF. CDR3 bases: TGTGCTAGCCAAGGGCAGGGGGAGACCCAGTACTTC. This rearrangement joins TRBV7-7 to TRBJ2-5; maybe TRBD1 (6 bases). The CDR3 runs 12 residues. The V gene's germline CDR1 is SSHAT and CDR2 FNYEAQ (reference sequence).

The chain carries TRBV7-8 and TRBJ2-1, with 9 bases fitting TRBD2. The CDR3 consists of 18 residues. Unmatched junction bases numbered 18, after V lost 5 bases and J lost 7 bases. Germline-derived CDR1 and CDR2 are SGHVS and FQNEAQ. The CDR3 sequence is CASSRNTRPAGGYNEQFF. CDR3 bases: TGTGCCAGCAGCCGAAACACAAGGCCCGCGGGGGGGTATAATGAGCAGTTCTTC.